The clone carrying this TCR beta chain has at least ten counts. The data belong to a study of blood T cells in healthy people across ages. The authors ran a second PCR of 7 to 11 cycles using a sample-barcoded 5' primer and a J-beta primer mix. Each CDR3 protein gets one entry after TCRdb re-called the 5' RACE reads with MiXCR. The sample records around 870,000 distinct CDR3 sequences, more than 25% being singletons. Trimming removed 7 bases at V and 0 bases at J, with 16 bases between. The CDR3 consists of 15 residues. CDR1 WSHSY and CDR2 SAAADI come from the germline V gene. Sample: blood. The chain employs TRBV10-2 and TRBJ2-7; D may be TRBD1 (6 bases). This receptor was obtained from a woman aged 80 or over in good health. CDR3: CASMAGDGYSYEQYF. CDR3 DNA: TGCGCCAGCATGGCAGGGGACGGATACTCCTACGAGCAGTACTTC.